What follows are 9 T cell receptor beta chains derived from one specimen sequenced in a study of CD8 T cells in Susac syndrome. With random hexamers, roughly 0.45 to 1 ug RNA was reverse transcribed. Using its own MiXCR run on the immunoSEQ multiplex PCR reads, TCRdb lists one record per CDR3 protein. The sample gives some 260,000 distinct CDR3 sequences, about 85% of which show up once; 0.11% is in the top ten. Sequenced: CD8+ T cells from PBMCs. These receptor sequences come from a human donor with multiple sclerosis.

This clonotype has a handful of counts. The chain links TRBV10-3 to TRBJ2-7; 7 bases match TRBD1. Germline V gene data show CDR1 as ENHRY and CDR2 as SYGVKD. CDR3 length: 13 residues. The V segment lost 7 bases and the J segment 2 bases; nucleotides outside the gene matches: 5. The CDR3: CAITPGQTYEQYF. The DNA of the CDR3 is TGTGCCATCACCCCGGGACAGACCTACGAGCAGTACTTC.

J is TRBJ2-7 and V is TRBV7-9, with TRBD1 matching over 7 bases. The V segment lost 5 bases and the J segment 6 bases; nucleotides outside the gene matches: 4. The length of the CDR3 is 12 residues. Per germline, CDR1 SEHNR and CDR2 FQNEAQ (reference sequence). CDR3 bases: TGTGCCAGCAGCCGACAGGGAATCGAGCAGTACTTC. It yields the protein CASSRQGIEQYF.

The chain employs TRBV9 and TRBJ2-1; TRBD2 might be the D (5 bases). Trimming removed 4 bases from V and 5 bases from J, with 10 bases in between. This CDR3 has 13 residues. In germline, CDR1 is SGDLS, CDR2 YYNGEE. The CDR3 bases are TGTGCCAGCAGCCTCCGGGATAACAATGAGCAGTTCTTC. Translation: CASSLRDNNEQFF.

In this sample, this clonotype turned up a few times. As DNA, the CDR3 is TGTGCCAGCAGTTACTTTGGGACAGTGAACACTGAAGCTTTCTTT. Translated: CASSYFGTVNTEAFF. The V call is TRBV6-2 or TRBV6-3, the J call TRBJ1-1; 7 nucleotides match TRBD1. CDR3 length: 15 residues. Trimming at V came to 1 base and at J to 0 bases, leaving 2 bases not matched to a gene. Germline values: CDR1 MNHEY, CDR2 SVGEGT.

The V gene is TRBV12-3 or TRBV12-4, the J gene TRBJ2-1; TRBD1 matches 7 bases. With V trimmed by 5 bases and J by 1 base, 2 bases remained unmatched. CDR3 size: 14 residues. CDR3 sequence: CASSPQGSYNEQFF. The CDR3 DNA reads as TGTGCCAGCAGTCCACAGGGGTCCTACAATGAGCAGTTCTTC.

V usage is TRBV11-2 and J usage is TRBJ2-7; D perhaps matches TRBD2 (5 bases). The germline V gene encodes CDR1 SGHAT and CDR2 FQNNGV. Between the trimmed V and J ends, which lost 2 bases and 0 bases, there was a span of 17 bases. The CDR3 runs 17 residues. CDR3 nucleotides: TGTGCCAGCAGCTTATCTTCAACCGGGATTAGCTCCTACGAGCAGTACTTC. It yields the protein CASSLSSTGISSYEQYF.

This chain links TRBV7-9 with TRBJ2-3; 10 bases agree with TRBD2. Germline lookup yields CDR1 SEHNR and CDR2 FQNEAQ (reference sequence). V shed 5 bases and J 3 bases; nucleotides not matched to a gene: 11. The CDR3 runs to 17 residues. The CDR3, as DNA: TGTGCCAGCAGCCGGCCCGGGCCTAGCGGGAGTACAGATACGCAGTATTTT. Its protein is CASSRPGPSGSTDTQYF.

The J gene is TRBJ2-2, the V gene TRBV12-3 or TRBV12-4; D is unresolved. The CDR3 is 16 residues long. Trimming took off 2 bases at V and 4 bases at J, with 14 bases between the two ends. This CDR3 is CASSLFLAPSTGELFF. The CDR3 bases are TGTGCCAGCAGTTTATTCTTAGCACCATCCACCGGGGAGCTGTTTTTT.

V and J are TRBV5-5 and TRBJ2-3, with 7 bases matching TRBD2. CDR1 is SGHKS and CDR2 is YYEKEE in the germline V gene (reference sequence). The CDR3 is made up of 16 amino acids. Trimming cost V 4 bases and J 2 bases; bases outside gene matches: 10. The CDR3 is CASSLIRLAHTDTQYF. In DNA form, the CDR3 reads TGTGCCAGCAGCCTTATTAGACTAGCCCACACAGATACGCAGTATTTT.